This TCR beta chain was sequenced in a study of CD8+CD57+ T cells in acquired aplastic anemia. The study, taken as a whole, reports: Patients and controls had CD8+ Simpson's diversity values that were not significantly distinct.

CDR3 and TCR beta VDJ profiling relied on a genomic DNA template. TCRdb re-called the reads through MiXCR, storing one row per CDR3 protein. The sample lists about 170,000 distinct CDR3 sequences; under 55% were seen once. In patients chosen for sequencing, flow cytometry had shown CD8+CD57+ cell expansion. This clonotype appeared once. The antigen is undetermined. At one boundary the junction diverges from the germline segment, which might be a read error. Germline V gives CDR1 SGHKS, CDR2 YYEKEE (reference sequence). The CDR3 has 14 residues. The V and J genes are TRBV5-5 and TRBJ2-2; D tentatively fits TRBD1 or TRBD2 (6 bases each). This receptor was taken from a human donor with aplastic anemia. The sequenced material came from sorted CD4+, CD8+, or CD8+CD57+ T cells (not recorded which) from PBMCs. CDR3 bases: TGTGCCAGCAGCATGGGGGGCGCGAACGGGGAACTGTTTTTT. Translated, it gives CASSMGGANGELFF. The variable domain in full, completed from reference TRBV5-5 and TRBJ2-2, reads DAGVTQSPTHLIKTRGQQVTLRCSPISGHKSVSWYQQVLGQGPQFIFQYYEKEERGRGNFPDRFSARQFPNYSSELNVNALLLGDSALYLCASSMGGANGELFFGEGSRLTVL.